Following are 10 T cell receptor beta chains from one sample sequenced in a study of patients and donors after allogeneic stem cell transplantation (dated by TCRdb to 2018 to 2021). The receptor library was made with RT-PCR. The sequencing machine was a NextSeq 550. TCRdb reran the public reads through fastp at Q25 and MiXCR, keeping productive beta chains. Each entry is one CDR3 protein sequence, shown with its most common DNA and genes. Counted in this sample were approximately 160,000 distinct CDR3 sequences; 25% to 35% of them appeared once. About 3% of the sample comes from the top ten. The sequenced sample consisted of blood, either unsorted or a sorted T cell fraction (not recorded which). Receptors originate from a human donor who was either an allogeneic HSCT recipient or a stem cell or donor lymphocyte infusion donor (not recorded which). It is not recorded whose cells these are; they may come from a transplant donor.

This clonotype was picked up a small number of times. The CDR3 DNA reads TGTGCCAGCAGCCTCGTTTTCGGACAGGCGTATTCACCCCTCCACTTT. Encoded protein: CASSLVFGQAYSPLHF. The chain carries TRBV11-2 and TRBJ1-6, with 7 bases aligning to TRBD1. Germline V gives CDR1 SGHAT, CDR2 FQNNGV. V shed 5 bases, J shed 8 bases, and the junction held 12 bases outside the gene matches. The CDR3 is 16 amino acids.

The table lists this clonotype with a few counts. The chain joins TRBV5-4 to TRBJ1-4; a possible D gene is TRBD1 (6 bases). Per germline, CDR1 SGHNT and CDR2 YYREEE (reference sequence). The CDR3 length is 15 residues. V was clipped by 4 bases and J by 8 bases, with 18 bases between them. As DNA, the CDR3 is TGTGCCAGCAGCGGGGGCGGGACTTCTCAGGAAAAACTGTTTTTT. Translation gives CASSGGGTSQEKLFF.

The V and J genes are TRBV5-4 and TRBJ2-7, with D maybe TRBD2 (6 bases). Per the germline V gene, CDR1 is SGHNT and CDR2 is YYREEE (reference sequence). The length of the CDR3 is 15 residues. V lost 4 bases and J 0 bases, leaving 14 bases between the germline ends. The CDR3 loop reads CASSPGTGSSYEQYF. CDR3 nucleotides: TGTGCCAGCAGCCCCGGGACTGGGAGCTCCTACGAGCAGTACTTC.

V is TRBV15 and J is TRBJ1-6; TRBD1 matches 7 bases. The V gene's germline CDR1 is LNHNV and CDR2 YYDKDF (reference sequence). Trimming took 5 bases from V and 10 from J; bases not matched to a gene: 14. This CDR3 contains 16 residues. CDR3 in DNA: TGTGCCACCAGCGTCCTTGGGACAGCCTCTTGGTCACCCCTCCACTTT. Protein: CATSVLGTASWSPLHF. Full variable domain (remainder filled in from reference TRBV15 and TRBJ1-6): DAMVIQNPRYQVTQFGKPVTLSCSQTLNHNVMYWYQQKSSQAPKLLFHYYDKDFNNEADTPDNFQSRRPNTSFCFLDIRSPGLGDTAMYLCATSVLGTASWSPLHFGNGTRLTVT.

The V call is TRBV27, the J call TRBJ1-5; D ambiguous. Trimming left V 0 bases short and J 3 bases short, with 6 bases between. The germline gives CDR1 MNHEY, CDR2 SMNVEV (reference sequence). This CDR3 is 14 amino acids long. The CDR3 loop reads CASSLSGYNQPQHF. CDR3 in DNA: TGTGCCAGCAGTTTATCAGGCTACAATCAGCCCCAGCATTTT.

The CDR3 is CASSRTGGRWSNQPQHF. The CDR3 nucleotides read TGTGCCAGCAGCCGCACAGGGGGCCGGTGGAGCAATCAGCCCCAGCATTTT. V and J are TRBV7-8 and TRBJ1-5; 9 positions match TRBD1. CDR1 is SGHVS, CDR2 FQNEAQ, per germline. The CDR3 has 17 residues. The trim removed 5 bases at V and 1 base at J, leaving 9 bases unmatched.

The chain couples TRBV9 to TRBJ2-3, with a possible D match to TRBD1 (5 bases). Germline CDR1 SGDLS, CDR2 YYNGEE. CDR3 length: 16 residues. Trimming left V 4 bases short and J 0 bases short, with 15 bases between. CDR3 region: CASSLTTGTSTDTQYF. DNA of the CDR3: TGTGCCAGCAGCCTAACCACAGGAACTAGCACAGATACGCAGTATTTT.

The chain couples TRBV25-1 to TRBJ2-7; possibly TRBD2 for D (5 bases). The CDR3 runs to 15 residues. Germline CDR1 is MGHDK and CDR2 is SYGVNS. Trimming pared 0 bases from V and 7 bases from J, leaving 16 bases between. CDR3 bases: TGTGCCAGCAGTGAATACTACAACCCACCGGGGGAGCAGTACTTC. This gives the protein CASSEYYNPPGEQYF.

This clonotype showed up many times. The genes are TRBV24-1 and TRBJ1-5; 7 bases map to TRBD1. V shed 1 base and J 0 bases; nucleotides not matched to a gene: 11. Germline V gives CDR1 KGHDR, CDR2 SFDVKD. This CDR3 has 19 amino acids. CDR3 coding DNA: TGTGCCACCAGTGATTTCGGGGACAGCAAAATCGATAGCAATCAGCCCCAGCATTTT. Its protein product is CATSDFGDSKIDSNQPQHF.

This clonotype was detected a few times. The chain couples TRBV10-1 to TRBJ1-1; D gene uncertain. Germline V gene lookup returns CDR1 WNHNN and CDR2 SYGVQD (reference sequence). Trimming stripped 0 bases from V and 0 bases from J, with 5 bases between. CDR3 length: 14 amino acids. The CDR3 sequence: CASSESLMNTEAFF. Here the CDR3 DNA reads TGCGCCAGCAGTGAGTCGTTGATGAACACTGAAGCTTTCTTT.